The 8 T cell receptor beta chains below all came from one sample that was sequenced in a study of CD8+ T cells in alopecia areata. Treatment meaning: oral pan-JAK inhibitor, 5-10 mg twice daily. RNA extraction and reverse transcription yielded cDNA as sequencing template. Only in-frame clones appear in the TCRdb table, and some are missing; sequencing was by immunoSEQ multiplex PCR. The sample contains 90,000 to 120,000 clones, roughly 89% of which appear only once. The sample was CD8+ T cells sorted from blood, taken at week 24, from a patient treated with tofacitinib. The receptors stem from a human donor with alopecia areata.

The rearrangement joins TRBV7-8 to TRBJ2-7, with D unresolved. Germline values: CDR1 SGHVS, CDR2 FQNEAQ. This CDR3 has 11 amino acids. Trimming left V 10 bases short and J 5 bases short, with 12 bases between. CDR3 nucleotides: TGTGCCATAGGCACCGAGGACGAGCAGTACTTC. Translated, it gives CAIGTEDEQYF.

This rearrangement joins TRBV7-9 to TRBJ2-4, with D unresolved. The CDR3 contains 13 residues. Germline CDR1 SEHNR, CDR2 FQNEAQ (reference sequence). V shed 6 bases and J shed 0 bases, with 6 bases lying between them. CDR3 coding DNA: TGTGCCAGCAGTACTTTAGCCAAAAACATTCAGTACTTC. Encoded protein: CASSTLAKNIQYF.

The chain employs TRBV9 and TRBJ2-3; 10 positions agree with TRBD1. CDR3 size: 15 residues. In germline, CDR1 is SGDLS, CDR2 YYNGEE. The ends lost 4 bases at V and 3 bases at J; junction bases unmatched: 5. Here the CDR3 reads CASSSTGGTTDTQYF. In DNA, the CDR3 is TGTGCCAGCAGCTCGACAGGGGGCACGACAGATACGCAGTATTTT.

The chain is built from TRBV10-2 and TRBJ2-4; 9 bases are a match to TRBD2. The length of the CDR3 is 15 residues. V gave up 3 bases and J gave up 7 bases; unmatched junction bases: 7. Germline lookup yields CDR1 WSHSY and CDR2 SAAADI. The CDR3 sequence is CASSESGGPGNIQYF. Written as DNA, the CDR3 is TGCGCCAGCAGTGAAAGCGGGGGGCCTGGGAACATTCAGTACTTC.

The V call is TRBV29-1, the J call TRBJ2-1; unclear D gene. This CDR3 comprises 15 residues. CDR1 and CDR2 (germline): SQVTM, ANQGSEA. Trimming pared 1 base from V and 0 bases from J, leaving 10 bases between. The CDR3, as DNA: TGCAGCGTTGAAGTACCGCCCAGCTCCTACAATGAGCAGTTCTTC. This encodes CSVEVPPSSYNEQFF.

The chain combines TRBV5-6 with TRBJ2-3; tentatively, D is TRBD1 (6 bases). Germline V lookup: CDR1 SGHDT, CDR2 YYEEEE. V was pared by 2 bases and J by 4 bases, with 17 bases between. The CDR3 loop spans 16 amino acids. The CDR3 nucleotides are TGTGCCAGCAGCTTTGAGGTCACAGGGATTGCAGATACGCAGTATTTT. It is translated as CASSFEVTGIADTQYF.

The chain combines TRBV4-3 with TRBJ2-3, with 9 bases that match TRBD2. The germline CDR1 and CDR2 sequences are LGHNA and YSLEER. Trimming cost V 1 base and J 6 bases; bases outside gene matches: 8. The CDR3 is made up of 16 amino acids. The CDR3, as DNA: TGCGCCAGCAGCCAAGGACTAGCGGACAATCCGGATACGCAGTATTTT. It is translated as CASSQGLADNPDTQYF.

The chain employs TRBV23-1 and TRBJ2-1; D is unresolved. TRBV23-1 is recorded as an ORF, its role being uncertain. This CDR3 is built from 12 residues. Trimming removed 2 bases from V and 6 bases from J, with 5 bases in between. The chain's CDR3 is CASSQPCNEQFF. CDR3 nucleotide sequence: TGCGCCAGCAGTCAACCGTGCAATGAGCAGTTCTTC.